This T cell receptor beta chain was sequenced during a study of cytomegalovirus exposure and HLA in healthy donors. The PCR used 60 Vbeta and 13 Jbeta primers. Profiled with immunoSEQ multiplex PCR; TCRdb holds only in-frame clones, not every one. The sample shows 98,000 or so clones, about 70% of them seen only once. Germline trimming cut 7 bases from V and 5 bases from J; bases unmatched to any gene: 10. The CDR3 loop spans 14 amino acids. Germline V gene data show CDR1 as SQVTM and CDR2 as ANQGSEA. At the time of sampling, donors were nominally healthy, though unrecorded immune exposures were likely. Note on this clone: Its antigen is as yet unknown.

Overall study results and limits: Available immune exposure information covered CMV serostatus only. More clonal expansion characterized HLA-associated TCR beta chains than equally common others in a later analysis. Associated with cytomegalovirus, according to the listing, were some 150 TCR beta chains.

The clonotype was recovered from a human donor in good health. The chain links TRBV29-1 to TRBJ1-1; 10 bases map to TRBD1. Specimen: PBMCs. CDR3 in amino acids: CSATMTGGGTEAFF. The CDR3 coding sequence is TGCAGCGCAACCATGACAGGGGGCGGGACTGAAGCTTTCTTT.